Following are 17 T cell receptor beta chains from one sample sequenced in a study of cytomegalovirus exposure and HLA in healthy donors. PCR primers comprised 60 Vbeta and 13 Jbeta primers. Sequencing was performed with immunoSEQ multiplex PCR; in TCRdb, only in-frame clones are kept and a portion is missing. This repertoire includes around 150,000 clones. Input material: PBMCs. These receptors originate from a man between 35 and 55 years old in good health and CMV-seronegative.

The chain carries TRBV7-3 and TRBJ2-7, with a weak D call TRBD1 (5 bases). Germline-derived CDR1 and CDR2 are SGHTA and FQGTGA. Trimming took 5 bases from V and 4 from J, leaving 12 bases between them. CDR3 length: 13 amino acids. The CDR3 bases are TGTGCCAGCAGCGTTTACAGGAATTACGAGCAGTACTTC. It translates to CASSVYRNYEQYF.

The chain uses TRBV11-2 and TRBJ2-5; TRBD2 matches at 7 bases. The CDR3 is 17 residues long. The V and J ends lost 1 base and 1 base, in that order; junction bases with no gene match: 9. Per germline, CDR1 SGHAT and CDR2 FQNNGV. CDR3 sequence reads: CASSLVSGGLFQETQYF. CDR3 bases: TGTGCCAGCAGCTTAGTCTCGGGGGGACTATTCCAAGAGACCCAGTACTTC. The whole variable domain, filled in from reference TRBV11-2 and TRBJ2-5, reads EAGVAQSPRYKIIEKRQSVAFWCNPISGHATLYWYQQILGQGPKLLIQFQNNGVVDDSQLPKDRFSAERLKGVDSTLKIQPAKLEDSAVYLCASSLVSGGLFQETQYFGPGTRLLVL.

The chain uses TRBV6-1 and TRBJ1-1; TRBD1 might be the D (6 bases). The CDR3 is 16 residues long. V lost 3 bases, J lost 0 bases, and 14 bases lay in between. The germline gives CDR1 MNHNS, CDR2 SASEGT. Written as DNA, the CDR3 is TGTGCCAGCAGTGACCCGAGAGGGGGGGTGAACACTGAAGCTTTCTTT. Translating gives CASSDPRGGVNTEAFF.

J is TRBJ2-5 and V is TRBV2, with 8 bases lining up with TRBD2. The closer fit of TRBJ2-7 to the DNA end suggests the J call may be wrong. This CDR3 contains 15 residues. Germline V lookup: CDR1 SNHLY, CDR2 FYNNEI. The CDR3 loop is CASSAIPGLGYEQYF. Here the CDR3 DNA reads TGTGCCAGCAGCGCAATCCCGGGACTAGGCTACGAGCAGTACTTC.

DNA of the CDR3: TGCGCCAGCAGCGTATCATCAGGGGGTCAGGGCGGCTACACCTTC. It translates to CASSVSSGGQGGYTF. V and J are TRBV4-3 and TRBJ1-2, with TRBD1 matching over 7 bases. This CDR3 spans 15 amino acids. J was trimmed by 8 bases and V by 5 bases; bases with no gene match: 14. The germline CDR1 and CDR2 sequences are LGHNA and YSLEER.

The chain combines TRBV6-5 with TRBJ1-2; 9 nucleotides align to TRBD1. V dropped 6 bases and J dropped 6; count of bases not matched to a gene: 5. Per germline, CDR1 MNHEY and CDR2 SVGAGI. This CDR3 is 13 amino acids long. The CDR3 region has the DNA TGTGCCAGCAGACCACAGGGGGCCAATGGCTACACCTTC. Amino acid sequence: CASRPQGANGYTF.

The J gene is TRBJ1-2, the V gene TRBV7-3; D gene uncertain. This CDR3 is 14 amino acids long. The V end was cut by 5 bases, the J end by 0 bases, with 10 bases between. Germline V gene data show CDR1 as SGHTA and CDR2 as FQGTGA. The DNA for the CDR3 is TGTGCCAGCAGCACGGACGGGACTAACTATGGCTACACCTTC. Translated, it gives CASSTDGTNYGYTF.

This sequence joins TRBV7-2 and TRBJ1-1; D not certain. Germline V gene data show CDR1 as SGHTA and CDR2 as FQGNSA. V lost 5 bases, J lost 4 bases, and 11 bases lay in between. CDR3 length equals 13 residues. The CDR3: CASSPRRVTEAFF. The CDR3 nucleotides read TGTGCCAGCAGCCCGCGTCGTGTCACTGAAGCTTTCTTT.

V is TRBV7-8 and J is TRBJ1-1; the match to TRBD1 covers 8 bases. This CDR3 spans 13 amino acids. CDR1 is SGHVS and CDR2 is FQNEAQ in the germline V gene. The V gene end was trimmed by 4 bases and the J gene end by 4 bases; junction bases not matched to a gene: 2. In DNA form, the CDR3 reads TGTGCCAGCAGCTCCCAGGGGGCCACTGAAGCTTTCTTT. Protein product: CASSSQGATEAFF. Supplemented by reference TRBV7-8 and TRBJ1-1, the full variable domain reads GAGVSQSPRYKVAKRGQDVALRCDPISGHVSLFWYQQALGQGPEFLTYFQNEAQLDKSGLPSDRFFAERPEGSVSTLKIQRTQQEDSAVYLCASSSQGATEAFFGQGTRLTVV.

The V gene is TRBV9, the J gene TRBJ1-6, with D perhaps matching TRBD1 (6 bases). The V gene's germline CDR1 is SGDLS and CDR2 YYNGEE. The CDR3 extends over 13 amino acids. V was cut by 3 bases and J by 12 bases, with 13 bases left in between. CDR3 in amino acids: CASSEGGMGPLHF. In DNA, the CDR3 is TGTGCCAGCAGCGAGGGGGGGATGGGACCCCTCCACTTT.

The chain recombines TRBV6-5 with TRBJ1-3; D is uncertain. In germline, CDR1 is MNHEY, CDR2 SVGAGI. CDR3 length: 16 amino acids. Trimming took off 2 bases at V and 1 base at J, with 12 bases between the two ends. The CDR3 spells CASSYGGRTSGNTIYF. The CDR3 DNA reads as TGTGCCAGCAGTTACGGAGGGCGTACTTCTGGAAACACCATATATTTT.

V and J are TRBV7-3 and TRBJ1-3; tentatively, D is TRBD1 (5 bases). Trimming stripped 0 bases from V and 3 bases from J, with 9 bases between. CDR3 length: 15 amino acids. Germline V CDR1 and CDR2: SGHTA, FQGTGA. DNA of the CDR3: TGTGCCAGCAGCTTAACGCCAGGGTATGGAAACACCATATATTTT. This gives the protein CASSLTPGYGNTIYF. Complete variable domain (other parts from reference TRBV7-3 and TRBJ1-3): GAGVSQTPSNKVTEKGKYVELRCDPISGHTALYWYRQSLGQGPEFLIYFQGTGAADDSGLPNDRFFAVRPEGSVSTLKIQRTERGDSAVYLCASSLTPGYGNTIYFGEGSWLTVV.

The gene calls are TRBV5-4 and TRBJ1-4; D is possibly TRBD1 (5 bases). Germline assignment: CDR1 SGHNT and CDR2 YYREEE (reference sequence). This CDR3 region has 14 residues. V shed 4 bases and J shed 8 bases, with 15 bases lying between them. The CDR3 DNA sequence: TGTGCCAGCAGCCCGACAGCGGCGGGAGAAAAACTGTTTTTT. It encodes CASSPTAAGEKLFF.

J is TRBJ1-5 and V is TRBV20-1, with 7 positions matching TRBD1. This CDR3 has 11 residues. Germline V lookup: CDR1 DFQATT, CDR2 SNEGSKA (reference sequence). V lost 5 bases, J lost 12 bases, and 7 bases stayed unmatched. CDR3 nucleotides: TGCAGTGCTGGCCTCCGGGACAGCCAGCATTTT. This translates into CSAGLRDSQHF.

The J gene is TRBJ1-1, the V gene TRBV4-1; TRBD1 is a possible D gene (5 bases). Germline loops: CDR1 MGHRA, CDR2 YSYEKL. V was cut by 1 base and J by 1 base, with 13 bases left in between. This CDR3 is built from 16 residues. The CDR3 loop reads CASSQGPGRGNTEAFF. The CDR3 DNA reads TGCGCCAGCAGCCAAGGCCCAGGGAGGGGGAACACTGAAGCTTTCTTT.

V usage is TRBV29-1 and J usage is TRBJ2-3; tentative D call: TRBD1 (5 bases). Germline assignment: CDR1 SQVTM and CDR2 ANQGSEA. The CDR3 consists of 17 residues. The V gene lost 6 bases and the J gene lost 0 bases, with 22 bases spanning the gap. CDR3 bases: TGCAGCGTCACCGATCGCTACAGGCTCTCTAGCACAGATACGCAGTATTTT. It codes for CSVTDRYRLSSTDTQYF.

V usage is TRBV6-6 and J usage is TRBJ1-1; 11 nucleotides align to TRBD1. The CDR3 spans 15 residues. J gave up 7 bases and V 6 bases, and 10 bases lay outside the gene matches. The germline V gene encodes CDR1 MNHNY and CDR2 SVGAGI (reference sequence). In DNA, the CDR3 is TGTGCCAGCAGGGACGGACAGGGGGCTTATTATGAAGCTTTCTTT. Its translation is CASRDGQGAYYEAFF.